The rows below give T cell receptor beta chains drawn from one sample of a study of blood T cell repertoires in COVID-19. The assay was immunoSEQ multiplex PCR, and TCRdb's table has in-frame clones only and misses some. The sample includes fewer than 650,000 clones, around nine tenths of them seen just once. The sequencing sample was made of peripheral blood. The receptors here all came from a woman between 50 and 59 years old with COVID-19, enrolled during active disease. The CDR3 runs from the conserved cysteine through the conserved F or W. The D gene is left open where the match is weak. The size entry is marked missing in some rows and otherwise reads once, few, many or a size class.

CDR3 protein: CAWSMDSRLESPLHF
CDR3 DNA: TGTGCCTGGAGTATGGACAGTCGTTTGGAATCACCCCTCCACTTT
V gene: TRBV30
D gene: -
J gene: TRBJ1-6
clone size: -

CDR3 protein: CSAPGLAGTGTQYF
CDR3 DNA: TGCAGCGCACCGGGACTAGCGGGGACCGGTACGCAGTATTTT
V gene: TRBV29-1
D gene: TRBD2
J gene: TRBJ2-3
clone size: -

CDR3 protein: CATSDSKPPTDTNYGYTF
CDR3 DNA: TGTGCCACCAGTGATTCGAAGCCCCCGACGGACACTAACTATGGCTACACCTTC
V gene: TRBV24-1
D gene: -
J gene: TRBJ1-2
clone size: -

CDR3 protein: CASSQPRQGAKNIQYF
CDR3 DNA: TGCGCCAGCAGCCAACCTCGACAGGGGGCCAAAAACATTCAGTACTTC
V gene: TRBV4-1
D gene: TRBD1
J gene: TRBJ2-4
clone size: -

CDR3 protein: CASSLQGLNEKLFF
CDR3 DNA: TGTGCCAGCAGCTTACAGGGGCTAAATGAAAAACTGTTTTTT
V gene: TRBV2
D gene: TRBD1
J gene: TRBJ1-4
clone size: -

CDR3 protein: CATSDPQGTGANVLTF
CDR3 DNA: TGTGCCACCAGTGATCCCCAGGGAACTGGGGCCAACGTCCTGACTTTC
V gene: TRBV24-1
D gene: -
J gene: TRBJ2-6
clone size: -

CDR3 protein: CAITGQGSDTQYF
CDR3 DNA: TGTGCCATCACGGGACAGGGGTCAGATACGCAGTATTTT
V gene: TRBV10-3
D gene: TRBD1
J gene: TRBJ2-3
clone size: once

CDR3 protein: CASSPLRGASTGELFF
CDR3 DNA: TGTGCCAGCAGCCCCCTTCGGGGGGCGAGCACCGGGGAGCTGTTTTTT
V gene: TRBV7-6
D gene: -
J gene: TRBJ2-2
clone size: -

CDR3 protein: CASLGGGASEQYF
CDR3 DNA: TGTGCCAGCCTCGGAGGGGGCGCGTCCGAGCAGTACTTC
V gene: TRBV2
D gene: -
J gene: TRBJ2-7
clone size: -

CDR3 protein: CASILGGDQPQHF
CDR3 DNA: TGTGCCAGCATTCTAGGAGGGGATCAGCCCCAGCATTTT
V gene: TRBV6-5
D gene: -
J gene: TRBJ1-5
clone size: -

CDR3 protein: CASSETRFSGVNTEAFF
CDR3 DNA: TGCGCCAGCAGTGAGACGCGGTTTTCAGGGGTTAACACTGAAGCTTTCTTT
V gene: TRBV10-2
D gene: -
J gene: TRBJ1-1
clone size: -

CDR3 protein: CAWSGDSQTEAFF
CDR3 DNA: TGTGCCTGGAGCGGGGACAGCCAAACTGAAGCTTTCTTT
V gene: TRBV30
D gene: TRBD1
J gene: TRBJ1-1
clone size: -

CDR3 protein: CATSEEGSTRTDTQYF
CDR3 DNA: TGTGCCACCAGTGAAGAGGGTTCCACTCGCACAGATACGCAGTATTTT
V gene: TRBV24-1
D gene: -
J gene: TRBJ2-3
clone size: -

CDR3 protein: CASSSDSLRGGNTIYF
CDR3 DNA: TGTGCCAGCAGCTCGGACAGTCTCCGAGGTGGAAACACCATATATTTT
V gene: TRBV13
D gene: -
J gene: TRBJ1-3
clone size: -

CDR3 protein: CASSRNTGAFEAFF
CDR3 DNA: TGTGCCAGCAGTCGTAATACAGGGGCTTTTGAAGCTTTCTTT
V gene: TRBV27
D gene: TRBD1
J gene: TRBJ1-1
clone size: -

CDR3 protein: CASSPETDAGYGYTF
CDR3 DNA: TGTGCCAGCAGCCCCGAGACCGATGCAGGCTATGGCTACACCTTC
V gene: TRBV4-2
D gene: -
J gene: TRBJ1-2
clone size: once

CDR3 protein: CASSLRDSSYEQYF
CDR3 DNA: TGCGCCAGCAGCTTGCGGGACAGCTCCTACGAGCAGTACTTC
V gene: TRBV4-1
D gene: -
J gene: TRBJ2-7
clone size: -

CDR3 protein: CATSPTDRGLTYNEQFF
CDR3 DNA: TGTGCCACCAGTCCCACGGACAGGGGGCTTACATACAATGAGCAGTTCTTC
V gene: TRBV24-1
D gene: TRBD1
J gene: TRBJ2-1
clone size: -

CDR3 protein: CASSQVGGRGEQYF
CDR3 DNA: TGTGCCAGCAGCCAAGTGGGGGGGCGGGGCGAGCAGTACTTC
V gene: TRBV4-2
D gene: -
J gene: TRBJ2-7
clone size: -

CDR3 protein: CASSLSGQVNTEAFF
CDR3 DNA: TGTGCCAGCAGTTTGTCGGGACAGGTGAACACTGAAGCTTTCTTT
V gene: TRBV27
D gene: TRBD1
J gene: TRBJ1-1
clone size: -

CDR3 protein: CATSGTGTGPTDTQYF
CDR3 DNA: TGTGCCACCAGTGGGACCGGGACAGGACCCACAGATACGCAGTATTTT
V gene: TRBV24-1
D gene: TRBD1
J gene: TRBJ2-3
clone size: -

CDR3 protein: CASRLDEKLFF
CDR3 DNA: TGTGCCAGCAGACTGGATGAAAAACTGTTTTTT
V gene: TRBV28
D gene: -
J gene: TRBJ1-4
clone size: -

CDR3 protein: CASSVPTGQGYEQYF
CDR3 DNA: TGCGCCAGCAGTGTACCCACGGGACAGGGCTACGAGCAGTACTTC
V gene: TRBV10-2
D gene: TRBD1
J gene: TRBJ2-7
clone size: -

CDR3 protein: CASSSETGAYGYTF
CDR3 DNA: TGCGCCAGCAGCTCGGAGACAGGGGCCTATGGCTACACCTTC
V gene: TRBV5-1
D gene: TRBD1
J gene: TRBJ1-2
clone size: once

CDR3 protein: CASSPSRGAVRDTQYF
CDR3 DNA: TGTGCCAGCTCACCGTCCCGCGGGGCGGTTAGGGATACGCAGTATTTT
V gene: TRBV18
D gene: -
J gene: TRBJ2-3
clone size: -

CDR3 protein: CASSSGTGVYNEQFF
CDR3 DNA: TGTGCCAGCAGCTCCGGGACAGGGGTCTACAATGAGCAGTTCTTC
V gene: TRBV11-3
D gene: TRBD1
J gene: TRBJ2-1
clone size: -

CDR3 protein: CASRLEAGGAGYTF
CDR3 DNA: TGTGCAAGTCGCTTAGAGGCGGGAGGGGCCGGCTACACCTTC
V gene: TRBV12-2
D gene: -
J gene: TRBJ1-2
clone size: -

CDR3 protein: CASSEDGARGTEAFF
CDR3 DNA: TGTGCCAGCAGTGAGGATGGGGCGCGAGGCACTGAAGCTTTCTTT
V gene: TRBV6-1
D gene: -
J gene: TRBJ1-1
clone size: -

CDR3 protein: CASSIAGLAGGGDTQYF
CDR3 DNA: TGTGCCAGTAGTATTGCCGGACTAGCGGGGGGGGGAGATACGCAGTATTTT
V gene: TRBV19
D gene: TRBD2
J gene: TRBJ2-3
clone size: -

CDR3 protein: CASSSGTLQPQHF
CDR3 DNA: TGTGCCAGCAGTTCAGGGACACTCCAGCCCCAGCATTTT
V gene: TRBV28
D gene: -
J gene: TRBJ1-5
clone size: -

CDR3 protein: CASSQAPGTEAFF
CDR3 DNA: TGTGCCAGCAGCCAAGCCCCCGGCACTGAAGCTTTCTTT
V gene: TRBV3-1/TRBV3-2
D gene: -
J gene: TRBJ1-1
clone size: -

CDR3 protein: CAWSVTGGATDTQYF
CDR3 DNA: TGTGCCTGGAGTGTAACAGGGGGGGCCACAGATACGCAGTATTTT
V gene: TRBV30
D gene: -
J gene: TRBJ2-3
clone size: -

CDR3 protein: CASSEAGTGFAGAFF
CDR3 DNA: TGTGCCAGCAGCGAGGCCGGGACAGGGTTCGCCGGGGCTTTCTTT
V gene: TRBV7-2
D gene: TRBD1
J gene: TRBJ1-1
clone size: -

CDR3 protein: CASSWRTDTQYF
CDR3 DNA: TGTGCCAGCAGTTGGAGGACAGATACGCAGTATTTT
V gene: TRBV28
D gene: -
J gene: TRBJ2-3
clone size: -

CDR3 protein: CASSRENEQFF
CDR3 DNA: TGTGCCAGCAGCCGAGAAAATGAGCAGTTCTTC
V gene: TRBV13
D gene: -
J gene: TRBJ2-1
clone size: -

CDR3 protein: CSVEGTGGRNTF
CDR3 DNA: TGCAGCGTTGAAGGTACAGGGGGAAGGAACACCTTC
V gene: TRBV29-1
D gene: TRBD1
J gene: TRBJ1-2
clone size: once

CDR3 protein: CASSYTPFNYGYTF
CDR3 DNA: TGTGCCAGCAGTTATACTCCGTTTAACTATGGCTACACCTTC
V gene: TRBV6-5
D gene: -
J gene: TRBJ1-2
clone size: -

CDR3 protein: CASSEGGESPLHF
CDR3 DNA: TGCGCCAGCAGTGAAGGGGGCGAATCACCCCTCCACTTT
V gene: TRBV5-1
D gene: TRBD1
J gene: TRBJ1-6
clone size: -

CDR3 protein: CASSYQGQVYGYTF
CDR3 DNA: TGTGCCAGCAGTTACCAGGGGCAGGTCTATGGCTACACCTTC
V gene: TRBV28
D gene: -
J gene: TRBJ1-2
clone size: -

CDR3 protein: CASSPLDAGSGNTIYF
CDR3 DNA: TGTGCCAGCTCACCCCTAGATGCTGGCTCTGGAAACACCATATATTTT
V gene: TRBV18
D gene: -
J gene: TRBJ1-3
clone size: -

CDR3 protein: CASRQGNNEKLFF
CDR3 DNA: TGTGCCAGCCGACAGGGTAATAATGAAAAACTGTTTTTT
V gene: TRBV7-9
D gene: TRBD1
J gene: TRBJ1-4
clone size: -

CDR3 protein: CAWNRDSANYGYTF
CDR3 DNA: TGTGCCTGGAACCGGGACAGCGCTAACTATGGCTACACCTTC
V gene: TRBV30
D gene: TRBD1
J gene: TRBJ1-2
clone size: -

CDR3 protein: CASSRNAAEFYNEQFF
CDR3 DNA: TGTGCCAGTAGTAGAAATGCGGCGGAATTTTACAATGAGCAGTTCTTC
V gene: TRBV19
D gene: -
J gene: TRBJ2-1
clone size: -

CDR3 protein: CASSIRTGGWVAAKNIQYF
CDR3 DNA: TGTGCCAGTAGTATCCGGACAGGGGGGTGGGTAGCGGCCAAAAACATTCAGTACTTC
V gene: TRBV19
D gene: TRBD1
J gene: TRBJ2-4
clone size: -

CDR3 protein: CASSVEWSSYNEQFF
CDR3 DNA: TGTGCCAGCAGCGTAGAATGGAGCTCCTACAATGAGCAGTTCTTC
V gene: TRBV9
D gene: -
J gene: TRBJ2-1
clone size: -

CDR3 protein: CAWSFGPGVGTQYF
CDR3 DNA: TGTGCCTGGAGTTTCGGCCCCGGGGTGGGGACCCAGTACTTC
V gene: TRBV30
D gene: -
J gene: TRBJ2-5
clone size: -

CDR3 protein: CASSKLTGGRDTQYF
CDR3 DNA: TGTGCCAGCAGCAAATTAACGGGGGGACGAGATACGCAGTATTTT
V gene: TRBV21-1
D gene: -
J gene: TRBJ2-3
clone size: -

CDR3 protein: CASSVDQGRSEQFF
CDR3 DNA: TGTGCCAGCAGCGTGGACCAGGGGAGAAGTGAGCAGTTCTTC
V gene: TRBV9
D gene: -
J gene: TRBJ2-1
clone size: -

CDR3 protein: CSASTGTSGFPDTQYF
CDR3 DNA: TGCAGTGCTAGTACGGGGACTAGCGGTTTCCCAGATACGCAGTATTTT
V gene: TRBV20-1
D gene: TRBD2
J gene: TRBJ2-3
clone size: -

CDR3 protein: CASSHAGTGGNYTF
CDR3 DNA: TGTGCCAGCAGCCACGCCGGGACAGGGGGCAATTACACCTTC
V gene: TRBV7-9
D gene: TRBD1
J gene: TRBJ1-2
clone size: -

CDR3 protein: CASTQGSRGSSYEQYF
CDR3 DNA: TGTGCCAGTACCCAAGGGAGTAGGGGGAGCTCCTACGAGCAGTACTTC
V gene: TRBV19
D gene: -
J gene: TRBJ2-7
clone size: -

CDR3 protein: CASSFSGGSYNEQFF
CDR3 DNA: TGTGCCAGCAGCTTTAGCGGGGGCTCCTACAATGAGCAGTTCTTC
V gene: TRBV7-9
D gene: TRBD2
J gene: TRBJ2-1
clone size: -

CDR3 protein: CASSLSVGLLEQYF
CDR3 DNA: TGTGCCAGCAGTTTATCGGTGGGACTCCTAGAGCAGTACTTC
V gene: TRBV27
D gene: -
J gene: TRBJ2-7
clone size: -

CDR3 protein: CASGLVIGVNTEAFF
CDR3 DNA: TGTGCTAGTGGTTTGGTAATAGGGGTGAACACTGAAGCTTTCTTT
V gene: TRBV12-5
D gene: -
J gene: TRBJ1-1
clone size: -

CDR3 protein: CASTDGRGMNTEAFF
CDR3 DNA: TGTGCCAGCACCGATGGTAGGGGGATGAACACTGAAGCTTTCTTT
V gene: TRBV27
D gene: -
J gene: TRBJ1-1
clone size: -

CDR3 protein: CASSEGIDTENTEAFF
CDR3 DNA: TGCGCCAGCAGTGAGGGTATCGACACTGAGAACACTGAAGCTTTCTTT
V gene: TRBV10-1
D gene: -
J gene: TRBJ1-1
clone size: few

CDR3 protein: CASSLIAESSYEQYF
CDR3 DNA: TGTGCCAGCAGCCTCATAGCCGAAAGCTCCTACGAGCAGTACTTC
V gene: TRBV4-2
D gene: -
J gene: TRBJ2-7
clone size: -

CDR3 protein: CAVLAGADEQFF
CDR3 DNA: TGTGCCGTACTAGCGGGGGCGGATGAGCAGTTCTTC
V gene: TRBV27
D gene: TRBD2
J gene: TRBJ2-1
clone size: -

CDR3 protein: CASSPGGQGFGYTF
CDR3 DNA: TGTGCCAGCAGCCCCGGCGGACAGGGATTTGGCTACACCTTC
V gene: TRBV25-1
D gene: TRBD1
J gene: TRBJ1-2
clone size: -

CDR3 protein: CASSPSRQGQGITGELFF
CDR3 DNA: TGTGCCAGCAGCCCCAGCCGGCAGGGACAGGGGATCACCGGGGAGCTGTTTTTT
V gene: TRBV7-8
D gene: TRBD1
J gene: TRBJ2-2
clone size: -